This TCR beta chain was obtained from a study of graft-versus-host responses after intestinal transplantation. At the level of the study: Transplantation in recipients was multivisceral, liver-intestinal, or isolated intestinal. Induction using anti-thymocyte globulin, followed by tacrolimus and steroids for approximately three years, was given to all recipients.

The repertoire was sequenced with immunoSEQ multiplex PCR; TCRdb's copy has only in-frame clones and lacks some. The sample has more than 85,000 clones, around 84% seen once. With 5 bases clipped from V and 4 bases from J, the junction kept 2 bases outside the gene matches. The CDR3 spans 15 residues. Germline lookup yields CDR1 MNHEY and CDR2 SVGAGI. As to this clone: Its specificity is unknown.

Whole-study findings and limits: Early after transplant, HvG declines were associated with peak levels of circulating GvH clones.

The V gene is TRBV6-5, the J gene TRBJ2-2; 12 bases fit TRBD2. Source: unstimulated CD4+ T cells sorted from spleen or lymph node cells, taken before intestinal transplant. This receptor was taken from a human donor who received an intestinal transplant. The CDR3 here is CASSGLAGTTGELFF. Here the CDR3 DNA reads TGTGCCAGCAGTGGACTAGCGGGGACCACCGGGGAGCTGTTTTTT.